Below are 6 T cell receptor beta chains sequenced from a single sample in a study of shared clonotypes between healthy human individuals. Only in-frame clones appear in the TCRdb table, and some are missing; sequencing was by immunoSEQ multiplex PCR. The sample yields 2,500,000 or so clones, over 85% seen once. What was sequenced was naive CD4+ T cells sorted from blood. Subset defined: CD45RA+ positively selected. The receptors here all came from a man aged 18 to 35 in good health.

Comment on this clone: The sample contains more than one DNA sequence encoding this CDR3. This chain connects TRBV30 to TRBJ2-7, with 8 bases identical to TRBD1. The CDR3 length is 15 residues. V lost 2 bases and J lost 4; bases outside the gene matches: 10. Germline CDR1 reads GTSNPN; CDR2 reads SVGIG (reference sequence). The CDR3, as DNA: TGTGCCTGGAGTAAGAAGGGGCAGGGGGCTTACGAGCAGTACTTC. Protein product: CAWSKKGQGAYEQYF. Variable domain in full (rest from reference TRBV30 and TRBJ2-7): SQTIHQWPATLVQPVGSPLSLECTVEGTSNPNLYWYRQAAGRGLQLLFYSVGIGQISSEVPQNLSASRPQDRQFILSSKKLLLSDSGFYLCAWSKKGQGAYEQYFGPGTRLTVT.

On this clone: Other DNA sequences from this sample encode an identical CDR3 as well. This chain joins TRBV6-5 and TRBJ1-1; possible D gene TRBD1, 5 bases. Germline CDR1 MNHEY, CDR2 SVGAGI. CDR3 size: 13 residues. The V end lost 6 bases, the J end lost 0 bases, and 8 bases lay between the germline ends. The CDR3 is CASRRGLNTEAFF. The DNA for the CDR3 is TGTGCCAGCAGAAGGGGCTTGAACACTGAAGCTTTCTTT.

On this clone itself: Other nucleotide sequences in the sample specify the same CDR3. The chain uses TRBV2 and TRBJ1-1; possibly TRBD1 for D (5 bases). The V end lost 6 bases, the J end lost 5 bases, and 7 bases lay between the germline ends. This CDR3 has 11 amino acids. Germline loops: CDR1 SNHLY, CDR2 FYNNEI. CDR3 in amino acids: CASSQGTEAFF. Here the CDR3 DNA reads TGTGCCAGCAGCCAGGGAACTGAAGCTTTCTTT. Full variable domain (missing parts from reference TRBV2 and TRBJ1-1): EPEVTQTPSHQVTQMGQEVILRCVPISNHLYFYWYRQILGQKVEFLVSFYNNEISEKSEIFDDQFSVERPDGSNFTLKIRSTKLEDSAMYFCASSQGTEAFFGQGTRLTVV.

The chain has TRBV11-2 and TRBJ2-7, with 10 bases fitting TRBD1. The CDR3 is 14 amino acids. Germline CDR1 is SGHAT and CDR2 is FQNNGV. Trimming cost V 5 bases and J 2 bases; bases outside gene matches: 3. The CDR3, as DNA: TGTGCCAGCAGCATTGGACAGGGGGCCTACGAGCAGTACTTC. It codes for CASSIGQGAYEQYF.

This clone was detected only once. This chain uses TRBV5-1 with TRBJ2-5; 7 bases fit TRBD2. The germline V gene encodes CDR1 SGHRS and CDR2 YFSETQ. CDR3 length: 14 amino acids. Germline trimming cut 3 bases from V and 4 bases from J; bases unmatched to any gene: 6. The CDR3 DNA sequence: TGCGCCAGCAGCTCGGTCGGGGGGAGAGAGACCCAGTACTTC. Translating gives CASSSVGGRETQYF.

The rearrangement uses TRBV4-3 and TRBJ2-1, with no clear D. Germline V lookup: CDR1 LGHNA, CDR2 YSLEER. V was pared by 2 bases and J by 7 bases, with 9 bases between. This CDR3 region has 13 residues. CDR3 sequence reads: CASSQKRGNEQFF. For the CDR3, the DNA is TGCGCCAGCAGCCAAAAGAGAGGAAATGAGCAGTTCTTC.